These T cell receptor beta chains were read from a single sample in a study of blood T cell repertoires in COVID-19. Using immunoSEQ multiplex PCR, the repertoire was profiled, and TCRdb retains in-frame clones only, with some absent. This repertoire shows 250,000 to 350,000 clones, around 90% found once; its top ten account for around 6%. The source material was peripheral blood. All receptors derive from a man between 18 and 35 years old who had recovered from COVID-19. The CDR3 runs from the conserved cysteine through the conserved F or W. D genes are given only for firm matches. A clone size is listed for some rows: how often the clone was seen (once, few, many), or a class if it is expanded.

J | size | V | D | CDR3 | DNA
TRBJ2-7 | - | TRBV2 | - | CASGQISEQYF | TGTGCCAGCGGACAGATAAGCGAGCAGTACTTC
TRBJ2-7 | - | TRBV10-1 | TRBD1 | CASSPDRFYEQYF | TGCGCCAGCAGTCCGGACAGGTTCTACGAGCAGTACTTC
TRBJ2-1 | - | TRBV18 | - | CASSPPNGKGEQFF | TGTGCCAGCTCACCACCGAACGGGAAGGGTGAGCAGTTCTTC
TRBJ2-1 | - | TRBV10-3 | TRBD2 | CAISYPLAGEVNEQFF | TGTGCCATCAGCTATCCGTTAGCGGGAGAGGTTAATGAGCAGTTCTTC
TRBJ1-2 | - | TRBV7-2 | TRBD1 | CASGPLTTGNYGYTF | TGTGCCAGCGGGCCCCTGACGACAGGGAACTATGGCTACACCTTC
TRBJ2-7 | - | TRBV12-1 | - | CASSFLSDSPTYEQYF | TGTGCCAGCAGCTTCTTGTCGGACTCTCCTACCTACGAGCAGTACTTC
TRBJ2-1 | - | TRBV19 | TRBD1 | CASSDRGYEQFF | TGTGCCAGTAGTGACAGGGGTTATGAGCAGTTCTTC
TRBJ2-7 | - | TRBV29-1 | - | CSALGGASYEQYF | TGCAGCGCCTTGGGGGGGGCATCCTACGAGCAGTACTTC
TRBJ1-4 | - | TRBV15 | TRBD1 | CATSRAVGQGGEKLFF | TGTGCCACCAGCAGGGCCGTCGGGCAGGGGGGTGAAAAACTGTTTTTT
TRBJ2-2 | - | TRBV5-6 | - | CASSLYGGGNTGELFF | TGTGCCAGCAGCTTGTATGGGGGAGGGAACACCGGGGAGCTGTTTTTT
TRBJ2-3 | - | TRBV25-1 | TRBD2 | CASSEQRDYTDTQYF | TGTGCCAGCAGTGAGCAGCGGGATTACACAGATACGCAGTATTTT
TRBJ2-3 | - | TRBV30 | TRBD2 | CAWSGGLAGDTDTQYF | TGTGCCTGGTCGGGGGGACTAGCGGGAGATACAGATACGCAGTATTTT
TRBJ1-1 | - | TRBV13 | - | CASSLTTEAFF | TGTGCCAGCAGCTTAACAACAGAAGCTTTCTTT
TRBJ2-7 | - | TRBV25-1 | TRBD1 | CASSGHGTEYEQYF | TGTGCCAGCAGTGGCCACGGGACAGAATACGAGCAGTACTTC
TRBJ2-1 | - | TRBV5-1 | - | CASSVGGTNNEQFF | TGCGCCAGCAGCGTCGGAGGGACCAACAATGAGCAGTTCTTC
TRBJ1-3 | - | TRBV12-3/TRBV12-4 | - | CASSFNSGNTIYF | TGTGCCAGCAGTTTCAATTCTGGAAACACCATATATTTT
TRBJ2-3 | few | TRBV19 | TRBD2 | CASNLAGGTDTQYF | TGTGCCAGTAACCTAGCGGGGGGAACAGATACGCAGTATTTT
TRBJ2-4 | - | TRBV6-1 | TRBD1 | CASSEGTGGSSYIQYF | TGTGCCAGCAGTGAAGGAACAGGGGGTAGTAGTTACATTCAGTACTTC
TRBJ1-1 | - | TRBV4-1 | - | CASSPRPETEAFF | TGCGCCAGCAGCCCAAGACCGGAGACTGAAGCTTTCTTT
TRBJ1-6 | - | TRBV5-1 | - | CASWAEEGSPLHF | TGCGCCAGCTGGGCGGAAGAGGGTTCACCCCTCCACTTT
TRBJ1-5 | - | TRBV10-1 | - | CASSESAAGRNQPQHF | TGCGCCAGCAGTGAGTCCGCAGCAGGGCGCAATCAGCCCCAGCATTTT
TRBJ1-1 | - | TRBV9 | - | CASSVVSGVTEAFF | TGTGCCAGCAGCGTAGTATCAGGGGTAACTGAAGCTTTCTTT
TRBJ2-7 | - | TRBV5-6 | - | CASSLWGRREQYF | TGTGCCAGCAGTCTCTGGGGCCGAAGGGAGCAGTACTTC
TRBJ1-1 | - | TRBV18 | TRBD1 | CASSPAVGHRQGNTEAFF | TGTGCCAGCTCACCGGCGGTGGGCCACCGACAGGGGAACACTGAAGCTTTCTTT
TRBJ1-1 | - | TRBV4-3 | - | CASSQVGGGHTEAFF | TGCGCCAGCAGCCAAGTTGGGGGGGGACATACTGAAGCTTTCTTT
TRBJ2-5 | - | TRBV18 | - | CASSRTAPSQETQYF | TGTGCCAGCTCTCGGACAGCCCCCAGCCAAGAGACCCAGTACTTC
TRBJ2-2 | - | TRBV2 | - | CASSKDRNTGELFF | TGTGCCAGCAGTAAAGACAGGAACACCGGGGAGCTGTTTTTT
TRBJ1-4 | - | TRBV3-1/TRBV3-2 | - | CASSQGTGGLGLFF | TGTGCCAGCAGCCAAGGAACAGGTGGTCTTGGACTGTTTTTT
TRBJ1-1 | - | TRBV7-9 | - | CASSQQETEAFF | TGTGCCAGCAGCCAGCAGGAAACTGAAGCTTTCTTT
TRBJ1-4 | - | TRBV7-9 | - | CASSFAPGYNEKLFF | TGTGCCAGCAGCTTTGCGCCGGGATATAATGAAAAACTGTTTTTT
TRBJ2-1 | - | TRBV9 | - | CASSVEVGSSYNEQFF | TGTGCCAGCAGCGTCGAGGTCGGTAGCTCCTACAATGAGCAGTTCTTC
TRBJ2-5 | - | TRBV7-2 | - | CASSLVVIQETQYF | TGTGCCAGCAGCTTAGTAGTCATTCAAGAGACCCAGTACTTC